The clone carrying this T cell receptor beta chain was found once. The antigen remains unidentified. This entry is derived from a study of radiotherapy plus CTLA-4 blockade in lung cancer. In the study overall: For about 19% of patients, objective responses occurred, and approximately 31% had disease control. Study outcomes and limitations: Blood-borne expansion of tumor-derived TCR clones followed radiotherapy plus ipilimumab.

Some clones are missing from TCRdb's copy, which holds only in-frame ones; the method was immunoSEQ multiplex PCR. The sample shows about 49,000 clones, approximately 81% of them seen only once. Per the germline V gene, CDR1 is GTSNPN and CDR2 is SVGIG (reference sequence). This CDR3 has 15 residues. J lost 0 bases, V lost 4 bases, and 5 bases had no gene match. Sample: peripheral blood, taken from a patient treated with radiotherapy plus ipilimumab. The sequence was collected from a human donor with non-small cell lung cancer whose response to radiotherapy plus ipilimumab could not be evaluated. This chain joins TRBV30 and TRBJ2-2; 7 bases map to TRBD1. The CDR3 nucleotides read TGTGCCTGGAAGACAGGGAACACGAACACCGGGGAGCTGTTTTTT. Translation gives CAWKTGNTNTGELFF.